Each of the 17 T cell receptor beta chains below was sequenced from the same sample in a study of cytomegalovirus exposure and HLA in healthy donors. With 60 Vbeta and 13 Jbeta primers, the PCR was carried out. Here immunoSEQ multiplex PCR was the method, and the copy in TCRdb shows in-frame clones only, minus some. The profile shows some 170,000 clones, approximately 80% of them singletons. Sample: PBMCs. These receptor sequences come from a woman between 45 and 65 years old in good health and CMV-seronegative.

This clone has just a few counts. The CDR3 DNA follows: TGTGCCAGCAATGGCAGGGGGAATCAGCCCCAGCATTTT. Protein sequence: CASNGRGNQPQHF. The gene calls are TRBV6-1 and TRBJ1-5; TRBD1 agrees at 7 bases. Germline V CDR1 and CDR2: MNHNS, SASEGT. J gave up 4 bases and V 7 bases, and 4 bases lay outside the gene matches. The CDR3 loop spans 13 amino acids.

As concerns this clone: Distinct nucleotide sequences in the sample also encode this CDR3. CDR3 in amino acids: CASSFRDYGYTF. The CDR3 nucleotides read TGTGCCAGCAGTTTCCGGGACTATGGCTACACCTTC. The genes are TRBV28 and TRBJ1-2; D is undetermined. V lost 3 bases, J lost 3 bases, and 5 bases lay in between. CDR1 MDHEN and CDR2 SYDVKM come from the germline V gene. This CDR3 has 12 amino acids.

The rearrangement joins TRBV28 to TRBJ1-1; 7 bases agree with TRBD1. The CDR3 spans 14 residues. CDR1 and CDR2 from the germline V gene are MDHEN and SYDVKM. V shed 8 bases and J 3 bases; nucleotides not matched to a gene: 9. The CDR3 loop is CASGTADLHTEAFF. CDR3 DNA sequence: TGTGCCAGCGGGACAGCAGACTTGCACACTGAAGCTTTCTTT.

CDR3 sequence reads: CASTTGGTVAKNIQYF. DNA of the CDR3: TGTGCCAGCACCACCGGAGGCACCGTAGCCAAAAACATTCAGTACTTC. The gene calls are TRBV28 and TRBJ2-4; the D gene is possibly TRBD2 (5 bases). V shed 7 bases and J shed 0 bases, with 16 bases lying between them. The CDR3 is made up of 16 amino acids. Germline V lookup: CDR1 MDHEN, CDR2 SYDVKM. The full variable domain, completed using reference TRBV28 and TRBJ2-4, is DVKVTQSSRYLVKRTGEKVFLECVQDMDHENMFWYRQDPGLGLRLIYFSYDVKMKEKGDIPEGYSVSREKKERFSLILESASTNQTSMYLCASTTGGTVAKNIQYFGAGTRLSVL.

The chain employs TRBV7-2 and TRBJ2-1, with D possibly TRBD2 on 6 matching bases. V was shortened by 3 bases and J by 5 bases, with 17 bases between the two germline ends. Looked up from germline, CDR1 is SGHTA and CDR2 is FQGNSA. CDR3 size: 16 residues. The DNA of the CDR3 is TGTGCCAGCAGCTTCCCTCCGGGACTGAGTCACAATGAGCAGTTCTTC. Translation: CASSFPPGLSHNEQFF.

The rearrangement joins TRBV7-3 to TRBJ2-2; 7 positions match TRBD1. J was trimmed by 6 bases and V by 6 bases; bases with no gene match: 10. Looked up from germline, CDR1 is SGHTA and CDR2 is FQGTGA. This CDR3 comprises 15 residues. The CDR3 DNA reads TGTGCCAGCAGTTTAGACAGGGAGAGGCCCGGGGAGCTGTTTTTT. It translates to CASSLDRERPGELFF. The complete variable domain, with remaining parts taken from reference TRBV7-3 and TRBJ2-2, reads GAGVSQTPSNKVTEKGKYVELRCDPISGHTALYWYRQSLGQGPEFLIYFQGTGAADDSGLPNDRFFAVRPEGSVSTLKIQRTERGDSAVYLCASSLDRERPGELFFGEGSRLTVL.

Regarding this clone: The same CDR3 is also encoded by other DNA sequences in this sample. The rearrangement links TRBV11-2 to TRBJ2-2, with 15 bases matching TRBD2. Trimming took 1 base from V and 6 from J; bases not matched to a gene: 3. This CDR3 region has 17 residues. Germline V gene data show CDR1 as SGHAT and CDR2 as FQNNGV. This CDR3 is CASSLARTSGRAGELFF. In DNA form, the CDR3 reads TGTGCCAGCAGCTTAGCCAGGACTAGCGGGAGGGCCGGGGAGCTGTTTTTT.

In its sample, this clone was seen once. V gene TRBV29-1 combines with J gene TRBJ1-4, with TRBD1 matching over 9 bases. V trimming: 5 bases; J trimming: 5 bases; junction bases outside the gene matches: 3. CDR3 length: 13 amino acids. From germline, CDR1 is SQVTM and CDR2 ANQGSEA. This CDR3 reads CSVSGQGNEKLFF. CDR3 DNA sequence: TGCAGCGTTTCGGGACAGGGCAATGAAAAACTGTTTTTT.

The J gene is TRBJ2-2, the V gene TRBV19, with 11 nucleotides matching TRBD2. Germline CDR1 reads LNHDA; CDR2 reads SQIVND (reference sequence). The V segment lost 3 bases and the J segment 7 bases; nucleotides outside the gene matches: 13. The CDR3 runs 18 residues. The CDR3 here is CASSMWASGRIAGGELFF. Here the CDR3 DNA reads TGTGCCAGTAGTATGTGGGCTAGCGGGAGGATTGCGGGCGGGGAGCTGTTTTTT.

This chain joins TRBV30 and TRBJ2-2; 7 bases are a match to TRBD2. V gave up 5 bases and J gave up 2 bases; unmatched junction bases: 8. This CDR3 is 15 amino acids long. Germline-derived CDR1 and CDR2 are GTSNPN and SVGIG (reference sequence). CDR3 amino acids: CAWAWASGNTGELFF. In DNA form, the CDR3 reads TGTGCCTGGGCATGGGCTAGCGGAAACACCGGGGAGCTGTTTTTT.

The J gene is TRBJ2-3, the V gene TRBV19, with D uncertain. The CDR3 runs 13 residues. The V and J ends lost 11 bases and 0 bases respectively, with 12 bases between them. In germline, CDR1 is LNHDA, CDR2 SQIVND (reference sequence). The CDR3 DNA follows: TGTGCCTGCGGCCCACGGAGCACAGATACGCAGTATTTT. This codes for CACGPRSTDTQYF.

CDR3 amino acids: CARSLVLGDGCTDTQYF. The CDR3 bases are TGTGCCAGAAGCTTAGTTTTGGGAGATGGGTGCACAGATACGCAGTATTTT. The chain is built from TRBV7-5 and TRBJ2-3; the table's D call, TRBD2, has no DNA check behind it. TRBV7-5 is listed as a pseudogene. The CDR3 length is 17 residues.

The CDR3 here is CASSRRGLGPEAFF. CDR3 in DNA: TGTGCCAGCAGCAGGAGGGGGCTTGGCCCTGAAGCTTTCTTT. The chain uses TRBV7-2 and TRBJ1-1; TRBD1 matches 7 bases. V shed 5 bases and J 6 bases; nucleotides not matched to a gene: 9. This CDR3 comprises 14 residues. In germline, CDR1 is SGHTA, CDR2 FQGNSA.

CDR3 loop: CASSSGQGNTEAFF. CDR3 nucleotide sequence: TGTGCCAGTAGTAGTGGACAGGGCAACACTGAAGCTTTCTTT. This chain uses TRBV19 with TRBJ1-1, with 8 bases aligning to TRBD1. Germline CDR1 reads LNHDA; CDR2 reads SQIVND (reference sequence). The CDR3 runs 14 residues. The ends lost 4 bases at V and 2 bases at J; junction bases unmatched: 3.

This rearrangement joins TRBV11-3 to TRBJ2-7, with 11 bases that match TRBD1. The CDR3 has 15 residues. V dropped 6 bases and J dropped 4; count of bases not matched to a gene: 8. The germline CDR1 and CDR2 sequences are SGHNT and YENEEA. The CDR3 is CASSSGGQGAYEQYF. The DNA of the CDR3 is TGTGCCAGCAGTTCCGGAGGACAGGGGGCTTACGAGCAGTACTTC.

The genes are TRBV18 and TRBJ2-7; tentative D call: TRBD2 (6 bases). V lost 2 bases to trimming and J lost 5 bases, with 13 bases between them. CDR1 is KGHSH, CDR2 LQKENI, per germline. This CDR3 is 14 amino acids long. CDR3 DNA: TGTGCCAGCTCACCAGAGTCGGGGGTCCACGAGCAGTACTTC. Protein sequence: CASSPESGVHEQYF.

The chain couples TRBV19 to TRBJ2-3, with 9 bases identical to TRBD1. With 9 bases clipped from V and 0 bases from J, the junction kept 4 bases outside the gene matches. The CDR3 length is 14 residues. CDR1 LNHDA and CDR2 SQIVND come from the germline V gene (reference sequence). The CDR3 DNA reads as TGTGCCAGCATGACAGGGGGAAGCACAGATACGCAGTATTTT. Protein sequence: CASMTGGSTDTQYF.